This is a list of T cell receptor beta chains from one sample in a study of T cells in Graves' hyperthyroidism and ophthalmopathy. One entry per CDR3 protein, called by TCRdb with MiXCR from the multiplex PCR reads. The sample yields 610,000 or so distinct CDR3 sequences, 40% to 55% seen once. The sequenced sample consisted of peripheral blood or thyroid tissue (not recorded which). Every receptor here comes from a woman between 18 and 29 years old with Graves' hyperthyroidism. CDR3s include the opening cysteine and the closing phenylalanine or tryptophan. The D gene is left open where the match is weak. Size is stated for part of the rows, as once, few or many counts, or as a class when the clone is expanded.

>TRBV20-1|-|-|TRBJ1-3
TGCAGTGCTAGAAGGCGACTCAGCTCTGGAAACACCATATATTTT
CSARRRLSSGNTIYF
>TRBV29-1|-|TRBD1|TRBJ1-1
TGCAGCCGACAGGGAGGACCTGAAGCTTTCTTT
CSRQGGPEAFF
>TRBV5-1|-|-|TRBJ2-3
TGCGCCAGCAGCTTGGCCAACCCAGATACGCAGTATTTT
CASSLANPDTQYF
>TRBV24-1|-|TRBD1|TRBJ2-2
TGTGCCACCAGTGATTTAGGGGGACAGGGGGTAAACACCGGGGAGCTGTTTTTT
CATSDLGGQGVNTGELFF
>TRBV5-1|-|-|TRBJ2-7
TGCGTCAGCAGCCCGGACAGTGCGAGCGTCGAGCAGTACTTC
CVSSPDSASVEQYF
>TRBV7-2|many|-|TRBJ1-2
TGTGCCAGCAGCTTAGAGGTGGGGCCGGGCTACACCTTC
CASSLEVGPGYTF
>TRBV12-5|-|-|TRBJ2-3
TGTGCTAGTGGCCACACAGTAGATACGCAGTATTTT
CASGHTVDTQYF
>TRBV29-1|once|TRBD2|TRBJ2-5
TGCAGCGTTGAAGGGCGGGAGGGTCAAGAGACCCAGTACTTC
CSVEGREGQETQYF
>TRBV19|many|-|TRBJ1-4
TGTGAGTACGGGACAACGAATGAAAAACTGTTTTTT
CEYGTTNEKLFF
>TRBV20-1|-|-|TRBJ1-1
TGCAGTGCTACGGTGGACGGAGTATGGGGCACTGAAGCTTTCTTT
CSATVDGVWGTEAFF
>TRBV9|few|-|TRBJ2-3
TGTGCCAGCAGCACGAGTTCTACCGGTATCACAGATACGCAGTATTTT
CASSTSSTGITDTQYF
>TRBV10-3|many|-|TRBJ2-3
TGTGCCATCAGTGGAGGGCCTAATCCTACGCAGTATTTT
CAISGGPNPTQYF
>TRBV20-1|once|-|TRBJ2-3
TGCAGTGCTGAACTAGGGGTCACAGATACGCAGTATTTT
CSAELGVTDTQYF
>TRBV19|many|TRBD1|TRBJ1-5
TGTGCCAGTAGCATCGACAGGGCCTTCGACAATCAGCCCCAGCATTTT
CASSIDRAFDNQPQHF
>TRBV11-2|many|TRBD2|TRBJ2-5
TGTGCCAGCAGCTTACGACTAGCCAGGGAGACCCAGTACTTC
CASSLRLARETQYF
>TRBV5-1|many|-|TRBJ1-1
TGCGCCAGGGAGCACACTGAAGCTTTCTTT
CAREHTEAFF
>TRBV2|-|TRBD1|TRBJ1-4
TGTGCCAGCAGTGAGGACAGGGGAGATAATGAAAAACTGTTTTTT
CASSEDRGDNEKLFF
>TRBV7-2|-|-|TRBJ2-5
TGTGCCAGCAGCCTGGGGGACTTCCTCGAAGAGACCCAGTACTTC
CASSLGDFLEETQYF
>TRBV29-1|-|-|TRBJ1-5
TGCAGCCTGGGTCTAGAGCTCAATGAGCCCCAGCATTTT
CSLGLELNEPQHF
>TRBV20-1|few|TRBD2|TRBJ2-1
TGCAGTGCTCCGACTAGCTCCTACGGCGATGAGCAGTTCTTC
CSAPTSSYGDEQFF
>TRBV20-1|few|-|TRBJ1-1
TGCAGTGCTAGAGATAGCGAGGCAGGTCTGAACACTGAAGCTTTCTTT
CSARDSEAGLNTEAFF
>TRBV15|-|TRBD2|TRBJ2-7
TGTGCCACCAGCAGAGATATAGGGACTAGCGGTACCTACGAGCAGTACTTC
CATSRDIGTSGTYEQYF
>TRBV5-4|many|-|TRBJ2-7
TGTGCCAGCAGCTTGGGGCCTGAGCAGTACTTC
CASSLGPEQYF
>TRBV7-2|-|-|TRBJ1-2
TGTGCCAGCAGCTCTGCGGTGGGGGGCTACACCTTC
CASSSAVGGYTF
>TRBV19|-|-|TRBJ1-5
TGTGCCAGCTCACCAGAGGGTGCCAATCAGCCCCAGCATTTT
CASSPEGANQPQHF
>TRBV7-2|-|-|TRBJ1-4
TGTGCCAGCAGTGCTCAAAGGGGGGAAGTTCTGGATGAAAAACTGTTTTTT
CASSAQRGEVLDEKLFF
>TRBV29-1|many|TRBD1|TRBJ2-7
TGCAGCGTTGATAGACAGGGTGGGCAGTACTTC
CSVDRQGGQYF
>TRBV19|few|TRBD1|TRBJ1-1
TGTGCCAGTAGTGCCGCCTTACAGGGGGCGAACACTGAAGCTTTCTTT
CASSAALQGANTEAFF
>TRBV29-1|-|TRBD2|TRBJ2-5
TGCAGCGTTGGATTTCGCGGGAGGGGAGAGACCCAGTACTTC
CSVGFRGRGETQYF
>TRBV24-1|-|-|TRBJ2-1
TGTGCCACCAGCTTAGACATCGGAGATACGCAGTTCTTC
CATSLDIGDTQFF
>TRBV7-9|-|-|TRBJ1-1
TGTGCCAGCAGCTCGACTAGCGGGACCACTGAAGCTTTCTTT
CASSSTSGTTEAFF
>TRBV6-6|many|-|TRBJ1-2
TGTGCCAGCAAGAGGACAGAGTCCTATGGCTACACCTTC
CASKRTESYGYTF
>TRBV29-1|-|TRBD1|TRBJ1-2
TGCAGCGTGCCGGGACAGGGGACAACTAACTATGGCTACACCTTC
CSVPGQGTTNYGYTF
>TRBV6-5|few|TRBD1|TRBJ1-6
TGTGCCAGCAGCAACCGGGACAGTTCTTCACCCCTCCACTTT
CASSNRDSSSPLHF
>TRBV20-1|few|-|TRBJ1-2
TGCAGTGCTAGTGGCAGCGTCTATGGCTACACCTTC
CSASGSVYGYTF
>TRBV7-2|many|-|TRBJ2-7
TGTGCCAGCAGCTCGACTGAGGGTTACGAGCAGTACTTC
CASSSTEGYEQYF
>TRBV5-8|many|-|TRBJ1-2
TGTGCCAGCAGCCCCCATGGTGGGACGGTACCCGTGGGCTACACCTTC
CASSPHGGTVPVGYTF
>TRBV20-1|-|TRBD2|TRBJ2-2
TGCAGTGCTAGTAGCGGGAGGGCGACCGGGGAGCTGTTTTTT
CSASSGRATGELFF
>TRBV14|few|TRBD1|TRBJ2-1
TGTGCCAGCAGCAGATGGACAGGGGGCGGACTGGATGAGCAGTTCTTC
CASSRWTGGGLDEQFF
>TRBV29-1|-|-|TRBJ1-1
TGCAGCCCTGGACAACAGAACACTGAAGCTTTCTTT
CSPGQQNTEAFF
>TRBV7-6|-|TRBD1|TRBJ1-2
TGTGCCAGCAGCCAAGAGACAGGGGACCCTCCCTATGGCTACACCTTC
CASSQETGDPPYGYTF
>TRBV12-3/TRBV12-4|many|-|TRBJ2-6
TGTGCCAGCAGTTACGGAGACTCTGGGGCCAACGTCCTGACTTTC
CASSYGDSGANVLTF
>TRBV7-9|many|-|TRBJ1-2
TGTGCCAGCAGCTTAGGGACATCTTATGACTATGGCTACACCTTC
CASSLGTSYDYGYTF
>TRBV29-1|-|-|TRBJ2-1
-
CSVLRARDEQFF
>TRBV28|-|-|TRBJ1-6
TGTGCCAGCAGTTTTAACCAGGGAGGTTCACCCCTCCACTTT
CASSFNQGGSPLHF
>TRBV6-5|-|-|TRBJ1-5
TGTGCCAGCAGTTACTTCGGCGGGACCCAGCATTTT
CASSYFGGTQHF
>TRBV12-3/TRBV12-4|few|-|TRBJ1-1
TGTGCCAGCAGTTTAAGGGTTAGAGGGAACACTGAAGCTTTCTTT
CASSLRVRGNTEAFF
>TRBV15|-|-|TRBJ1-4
TGTGCCACCAGCAGAGAAGTAGGGGAAATTGGTGAAAAACTGTTTTTT
CATSREVGEIGEKLFF
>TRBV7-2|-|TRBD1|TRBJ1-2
TGTGCCAGCAGCTCCCGACAGGGGCGGATGGGCACCTTC
CASSSRQGRMGTF
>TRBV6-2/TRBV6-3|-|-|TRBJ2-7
TGTGCCAGCAGCTCTCCGAGGATGGGGGCGGTTAGGGAGCAGTACTTC
CASSSPRMGAVREQYF
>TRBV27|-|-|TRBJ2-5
TGTGCCAGCAGTTTACTATCGGGGTCAGGTGAGGAGACCCAGTACTTC
CASSLLSGSGEETQYF
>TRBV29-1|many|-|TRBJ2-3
TGCAGCGTCCGACTAGGCGCTCTGGATACGCAGTATTTT
CSVRLGALDTQYF
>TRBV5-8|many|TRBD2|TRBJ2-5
TGTGCCAGCAGCACGGGACTAGCGGGAGGAGGGGAGACCCAGTACTTC
CASSTGLAGGGETQYF